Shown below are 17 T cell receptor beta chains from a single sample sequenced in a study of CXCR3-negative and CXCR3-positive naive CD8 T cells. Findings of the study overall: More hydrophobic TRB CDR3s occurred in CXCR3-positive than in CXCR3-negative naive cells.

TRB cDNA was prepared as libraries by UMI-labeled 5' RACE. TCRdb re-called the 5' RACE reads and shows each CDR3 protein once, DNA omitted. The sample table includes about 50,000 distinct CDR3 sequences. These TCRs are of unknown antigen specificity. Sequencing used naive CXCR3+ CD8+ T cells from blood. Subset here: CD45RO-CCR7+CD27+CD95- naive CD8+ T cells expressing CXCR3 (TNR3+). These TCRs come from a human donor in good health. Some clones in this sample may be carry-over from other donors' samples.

The CDR3 here is CASSDGGANNEQFF. V is TRBV6-4 and J is TRBJ2-1; the TRBD1 assignment by TCRdb is unverifiable without DNA. The CDR3 runs to 14 residues. Germline V gene data show CDR1 as MRHNA and CDR2 as SNTAGT.

CDR3 amino acids: CASSQDSPGNPYEQYF. This sequence joins TRBV14 and TRBJ2-7; TCRdb picks TRBD2, but there is no DNA to check that call. The CDR3 contains 16 residues. Germline V CDR1 and CDR2: SGHDN, FVKESK.

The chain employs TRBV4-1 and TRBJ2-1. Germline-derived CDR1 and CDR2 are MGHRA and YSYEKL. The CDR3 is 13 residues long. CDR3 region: CASSQGMYNEQFF.

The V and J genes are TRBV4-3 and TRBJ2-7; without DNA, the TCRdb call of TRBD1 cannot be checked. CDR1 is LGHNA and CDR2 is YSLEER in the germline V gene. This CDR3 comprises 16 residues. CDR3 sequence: CASSQDRGGSSYEQYF.

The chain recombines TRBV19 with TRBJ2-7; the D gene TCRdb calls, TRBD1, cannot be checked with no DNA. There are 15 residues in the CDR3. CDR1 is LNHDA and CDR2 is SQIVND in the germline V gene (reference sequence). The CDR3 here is CASSIGTGSSYEQYF.

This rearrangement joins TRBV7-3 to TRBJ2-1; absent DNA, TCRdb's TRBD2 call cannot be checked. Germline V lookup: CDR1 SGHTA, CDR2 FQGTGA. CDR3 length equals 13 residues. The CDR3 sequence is CASSLLSAGRQFF.

Here the CDR3 reads CASRRPPRNYGYTF. The rearrangement links TRBV28 to TRBJ1-2. CDR1 and CDR2 from the germline V gene are MDHEN and SYDVKM. The CDR3 runs 14 residues.

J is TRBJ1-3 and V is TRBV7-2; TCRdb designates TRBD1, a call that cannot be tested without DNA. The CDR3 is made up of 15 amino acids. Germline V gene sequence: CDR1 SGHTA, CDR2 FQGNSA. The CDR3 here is CASSYRGSAGNTIYF.

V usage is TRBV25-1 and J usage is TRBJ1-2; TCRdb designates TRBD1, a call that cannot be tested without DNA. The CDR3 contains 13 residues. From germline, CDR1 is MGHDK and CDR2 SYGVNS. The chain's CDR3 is CASRRTGEVWLLF.

The CDR3 is CSVKTGNAYEQYF. V gene TRBV29-1 combines with J gene TRBJ2-7. Germline CDR1 and CDR2: SQVTM and ANQGSEA. The CDR3 loop spans 13 amino acids.

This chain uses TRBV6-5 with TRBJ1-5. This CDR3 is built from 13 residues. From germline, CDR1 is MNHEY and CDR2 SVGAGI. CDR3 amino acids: CASSSLGGQPQHF.

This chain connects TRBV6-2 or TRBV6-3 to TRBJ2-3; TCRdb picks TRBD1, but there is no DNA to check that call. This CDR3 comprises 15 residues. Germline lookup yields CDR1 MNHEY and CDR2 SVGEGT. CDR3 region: CASRPIQGTIDTQYF.

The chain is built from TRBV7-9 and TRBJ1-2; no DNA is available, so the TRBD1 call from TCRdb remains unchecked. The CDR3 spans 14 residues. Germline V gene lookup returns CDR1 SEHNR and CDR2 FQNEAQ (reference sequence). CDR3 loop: CASSSGQGPYGYTF. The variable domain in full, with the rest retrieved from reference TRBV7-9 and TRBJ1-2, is DTGVSQNPRHKITKRGQNVTFRCDPISEHNRLYWYRQTLGQGPEFLTYFQNEAQLEKSRLLSDRFSAERPKGSFSTLEIQRTEQGDSAMYLCASSSGQGPYGYTFGSGTRLTVV.

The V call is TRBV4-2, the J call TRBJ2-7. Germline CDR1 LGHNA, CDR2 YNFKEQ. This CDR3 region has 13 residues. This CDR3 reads CASAPEGPNEQYF.

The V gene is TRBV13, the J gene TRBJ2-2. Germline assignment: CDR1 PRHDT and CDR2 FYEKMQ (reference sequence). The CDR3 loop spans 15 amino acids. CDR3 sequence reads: CASSSFGVSSGELFF.

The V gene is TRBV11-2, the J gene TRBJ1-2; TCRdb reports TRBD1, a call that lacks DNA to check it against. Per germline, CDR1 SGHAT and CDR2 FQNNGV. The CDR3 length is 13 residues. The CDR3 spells CASSLGGHRGYTF.

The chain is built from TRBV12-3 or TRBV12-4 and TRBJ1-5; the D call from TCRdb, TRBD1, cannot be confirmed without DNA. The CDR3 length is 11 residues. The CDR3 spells CASSRGEKAHF.